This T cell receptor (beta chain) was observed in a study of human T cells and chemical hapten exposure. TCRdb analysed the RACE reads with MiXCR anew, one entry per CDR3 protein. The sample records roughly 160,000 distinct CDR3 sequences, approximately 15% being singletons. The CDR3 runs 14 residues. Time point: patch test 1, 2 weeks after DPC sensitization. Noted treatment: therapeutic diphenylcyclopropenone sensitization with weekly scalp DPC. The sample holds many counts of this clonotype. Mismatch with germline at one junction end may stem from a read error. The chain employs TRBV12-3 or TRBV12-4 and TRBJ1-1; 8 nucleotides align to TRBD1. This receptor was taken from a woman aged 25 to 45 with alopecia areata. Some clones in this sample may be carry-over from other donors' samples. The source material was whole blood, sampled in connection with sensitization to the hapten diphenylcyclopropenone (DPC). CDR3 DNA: TGTGCCAGCAGTTTAACTCAGGGGGCGTTACAGATTACCTTT. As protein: CASSLTQGALQITF.